This T cell receptor (beta chain) appears in the sequencing data of a study of neoadjuvant nivolumab and ipilimumab in lung cancer. Method: immunoSEQ multiplex PCR; TCRdb's copy keeps in-frame clones and lacks some. The sample shows 7,700 or so clones, around 90% of them seen only once. V lost 1 base, J lost 5 bases, and 14 bases lay in between. CDR1 is MGHDK and CDR2 is SYGVNS in the germline V gene. This CDR3 is 15 amino acids long. The sample was tumor tissue, taken after neoadjuvant nivolumab, alone or with ipilimumab, at or shortly before surgery. The chain carries TRBV25-1 and TRBJ1-2; D unclear. The origin of this receptor is an adult with non-small cell lung cancer. Some clones in this sample may be carry-over from other donors' samples. The CDR3 DNA is TGTGCCAGCAGTGAATCGGTGGGCGCGTGGTATGGCTACACCTTC. Its protein is CASSESVGAWYGYTF.